The 24 T cell receptor beta chains below were found in one sample sequenced in a study of T cells in Graves' hyperthyroidism and ophthalmopathy (dated by TCRdb to 2018 to 2020). The protocol used for the library was multiplex PCR. TCRdb records Illumina HiSeq 2000 as the sequencer. The TCR beta CDR3 regions were amplified from the RNA transcripts. The first round of RT-PCR for the TCR CDR3 was performed with the HTBI primer set and the Qiagen OneStep RT-PCR kit. Using fastp at Q25 and MiXCR, TCRdb reprocessed the public reads and kept productive beta chains. Here each entry gathers all rows of one CDR3 protein and keeps the most common genes and DNA. The sample yields about 360,000 distinct CDR3 sequences; about 12% were counted once. 9.2% of the sample is in the top ten clones. Material: blood. These receptor sequences come from a woman between 18 and 30 years old with Graves' hyperthyroidism.

This clonotype has at least ten counts. The V call is TRBV6-1, the J call TRBJ1-5, with 9 nucleotides matching TRBD1. The CDR3 has 17 residues. The germline V gene encodes CDR1 MNHNS and CDR2 SASEGT. V lost 5 bases to trimming and J lost 2 bases; unmatched junction nucleotides: 10. This CDR3 reads CASSSPSGQGGNQPQHF. Here the CDR3 DNA reads TGTGCCAGCAGTTCCCCATCGGGACAGGGAGGCAATCAGCCCCAGCATTTT.

The chain joins TRBV20-1 to TRBJ1-3; D gene uncertain. The length of the CDR3 is 13 residues. The V gene's germline CDR1 is DFQATT and CDR2 SNEGSKA (reference sequence). V dropped 3 bases and J dropped 1 base, with 7 bases sitting between them. CDR3: CSASGPSGNTIYF. CDR3 DNA sequence: TGCAGTGCTAGCGGGCCGTCTGGAAACACCATATATTTT.

This clonotype was observed many times. The rearrangement uses TRBV5-1 and TRBJ1-2; TRBD1 aligns across 7 bases. The ends lost 4 bases at V and 6 bases at J; junction bases unmatched: 9. This CDR3 spans 14 amino acids. The germline V gene has CDR1 SGHRS and CDR2 YFSETQ. CDR3 bases: TGCGCCAGCAGCGGTACAGGGGCCGGCGATGGCTACACCTTC. Protein sequence: CASSGTGAGDGYTF.

In this sample, this clonotype turned up many times. This chain links TRBV7-9 with TRBJ1-5; D is unresolved. Trimming stripped 1 base from V and 5 bases from J, with 6 bases between. Germline V gene lookup returns CDR1 SEHNR and CDR2 FQNEAQ (reference sequence). CDR3 length equals 13 residues. As DNA, the CDR3 is TGTGCCAGCAGCTTAGAATCGGATCAGCCCCAGCATTTT. It codes for CASSLESDQPQHF.

At least ten counts were recorded for this clonotype. This chain uses TRBV6-2 or TRBV6-3 with TRBJ2-5; TRBD2 agrees at 7 bases. V shed 6 bases and J 2 bases; nucleotides not matched to a gene: 6. The CDR3 totals 14 residues. Germline CDR1 MNHEY, CDR2 SVGEGT. The CDR3 DNA reads TGTGCCAGCAGAAGCGGGACCGGGCAAGAGACCCAGTACTTC. This translates into CASRSGTGQETQYF.

The chain has TRBV20-1 and TRBJ1-5; 7 positions match TRBD1. This CDR3 region has 15 residues. CDR1 and CDR2 (germline): DFQATT, SNEGSKA (reference sequence). J lost 4 bases, V lost 1 base, and 7 bases had no gene match. In DNA form, the CDR3 reads TGCAGTGCTAGAGGCACAGGGGCCTTGAATCAGCCCCAGCATTTT. This sequence encodes CSARGTGALNQPQHF.

This clonotype was detected ten times or more. The chain carries TRBV2 and TRBJ2-2; D gene ambiguous. V was pared by 4 bases and J by 2 bases, with 14 bases between. Germline V gene sequence: CDR1 SNHLY, CDR2 FYNNEI. The CDR3 is made up of 16 amino acids. The CDR3 DNA follows: TGTGCCAGCAGTGTTTGGCTACAGTTAAACACCGGGGAGCTGTTTTTT. This sequence encodes CASSVWLQLNTGELFF.

In DNA, the CDR3 is TGTGCCAGCAGTGAGAGGGGGGCGCTTGAAAAACTGTTTTTT. Translation: CASSERGALEKLFF. The chain is built from TRBV2 and TRBJ1-4; possible D gene TRBD1, 6 bases. Per the germline V gene, CDR1 is SNHLY and CDR2 is FYNNEI. V shed 3 bases and J shed 7 bases, with 12 bases lying between them. The CDR3 extends over 14 amino acids.

There are many counts of this clonotype. This chain connects TRBV5-1 to TRBJ1-1; 8 bases are a match to TRBD1. The J segment lost 4 bases and the V segment lost 3 bases, leaving 2 bases of the junction unmatched. CDR3 length: 13 residues. Germline V gene lookup returns CDR1 SGHRS and CDR2 YFSETQ. DNA of the CDR3: TGCGCCAGCAGCTCCGGACAGGGCACTGAAGCTTTCTTT. Its translation is CASSSGQGTEAFF. The whole variable domain, filled in from reference TRBV5-1 and TRBJ1-1, reads KAGVTQTPRYLIKTRGQQVTLSCSPISGHRSVSWYQQTPGQGLQFLFEYFSETQRNKGNFPGRFSGRQFSNSRSEMNVSTLELGDSALYLCASSSGQGTEAFFGQGTRLTVV.

The V and J genes are TRBV24-1 and TRBJ2-1; D gene unclear. CDR1 KGHDR and CDR2 SFDVKD come from the germline V gene. Trimming took off 5 bases at V and 0 bases at J, with 7 bases between the two ends. This CDR3 contains 14 residues. The CDR3 here is CATSAESSYNEQFF. CDR3 nucleotides: TGTGCCACCAGTGCAGAATCCTCCTACAATGAGCAGTTCTTC.

V usage is TRBV19 and J usage is TRBJ1-4; D call uncertain. The V gene's germline CDR1 is LNHDA and CDR2 SQIVND (reference sequence). The CDR3 runs 12 residues. The V and J ends lost 4 bases and 5 bases respectively, with 5 bases between them. CDR3 in DNA: TGTGCCAGTAGTAAGAAGAATGAAAAACTGTTTTTT. Encoded protein: CASSKKNEKLFF.

The chain is built from TRBV3-1 and TRBJ2-1; TRBD2 matches 12 bases. This CDR3 is built from 13 residues. Germline CDR1 LGHDT, CDR2 YNNKEL (reference sequence). Losses at the gene ends were 7 bases for V and 6 bases for J; bases not matched to a gene: 1. CDR3 bases: TGTGCCAGCAAGACTAGCGGGAGCAATGAGCAGTTCTTC. The encoded protein is CASKTSGSNEQFF.

The chain combines TRBV9 with TRBJ2-3, with D unresolved. With 1 base removed from V and 5 bases from J, the gap between germline ends came to 17 bases. This CDR3 spans 16 amino acids. Germline lookup yields CDR1 SGDLS and CDR2 YYNGEE. For the CDR3, the DNA is TGTGCCAGCAGCGTATCCGGATCAGATACGGGAGATACGCAGTATTTT. Amino acid sequence: CASSVSGSDTGDTQYF. Supplemented by reference TRBV9 and TRBJ2-3, the full variable domain reads DSGVTQTPKHLITATGQRVTLRCSPRSGDLSVYWYQQSLDQGLQFLIQYYNGEERAKGNILERFSAQQFPDLHSELNLSSLELGDSALYFCASSVSGSDTGDTQYFGPGTRLTVL.

The J gene is TRBJ1-2, the V gene TRBV13; TRBD1 matches at 9 bases. This CDR3 is 17 amino acids long. With V trimmed by 10 bases and J by 3 bases, 18 bases remained unmatched. The germline V gene encodes CDR1 PRHDT and CDR2 FYEKMQ (reference sequence). DNA of the CDR3: TGTGCCACCAGTGATGCTCCCGGGACAGGGTACGACTATGGCTACACCTTC. This encodes CATSDAPGTGYDYGYTF.

The V gene is TRBV7-3, the J gene TRBJ1-1; D possibly corresponds to TRBD1 (6 bases). The V gene's germline CDR1 is SGHTA and CDR2 FQGTGA. The CDR3 has 15 residues. The V and J ends lost 4 bases and 1 base respectively, with 13 bases between them. CDR3 nucleotides: TGTGCCAGCAGCTCCGGGGGGGGCGGGAACACTGAAGCTTTCTTT. This codes for CASSSGGGGNTEAFF.

In its sample, this clonotype was seen many times. The chain is built from TRBV7-9 and TRBJ2-3, with unresolved D. V lost 2 bases to trimming and J lost 6 bases, with 9 bases between them. This CDR3 spans 13 amino acids. From germline, CDR1 is SEHNR and CDR2 FQNEAQ (reference sequence). CDR3 in DNA: TGTGCCAGCAGCTTAAATTCGGCGGATACGCAGTATTTT. It is translated as CASSLNSADTQYF.

This clonotype was seen ten or more times. The chain has TRBV7-2 and TRBJ1-4, with D uncertain. Trimming took 2 bases from V and 6 from J, leaving 13 bases between them. This CDR3 is built from 15 residues. Germline-derived CDR1 and CDR2 are SGHTA and FQGNSA. In DNA form, the CDR3 reads TGTGCCAGCAGCTTAATGGGTCCCGGAGATGAAAAACTGTTTTTT. Its protein is CASSLMGPGDEKLFF.

In its sample, this clonotype was seen many times. A much larger clone differs from this one at a single base, so this may be a read error. This chain uses TRBV28 with TRBJ2-1; 11 nucleotides align to TRBD1. Trimming took 7 bases from V and 4 from J; bases not matched to a gene: 6. CDR1 and CDR2 (germline): MDHEN, SYDVKM. CDR3 length: 15 residues. CDR3 sequence reads: CASTQGTGGYNEQFF. The CDR3 DNA reads TGTGCCAGCACCCAGGGGACAGGGGGGTACAATGAGCAGTTCTTC. The full variable domain, in which reference TRBV28 and TRBJ2-1 provide the parts outside the CDR3, is DVKVTQSSRYLVKRTGEKVFLECVQDMDHENMFWYRQDPGLGLRLIYFSYDVKMKEKGDIPEGYSVSREKKERFSLILESASTNQTSMYLCASTQGTGGYNEQFFGPGTRLTVL.

This clonotype appeared many times. The chain combines TRBV3-1 with TRBJ2-6, with a possible D match to TRBD1 (5 bases). CDR1 and CDR2 from the germline V gene are LGHDT and YNNKEL (reference sequence). The CDR3 is 19 amino acids. The V gene lost 4 bases and the J gene lost 2 bases, with 21 bases spanning the gap. For the CDR3, the DNA is TGTGCCAGCAGCCTCGAGCCCAGGTTAACAGGTGCTGGGGCCAACGTCCTGACTTTC. It is translated as CASSLEPRLTGAGANVLTF.

The chain recombines TRBV19 with TRBJ2-5, with 7 positions matching TRBD1. V was pared by 6 bases and J by 5 bases, with 12 bases of the junction left unmatched. From germline, CDR1 is LNHDA and CDR2 SQIVND (reference sequence). The CDR3 runs to 15 residues. The CDR3 protein is CASRVSGQFKETQYF. CDR3 in DNA: TGTGCCAGTAGGGTCTCGGGACAGTTTAAGGAGACCCAGTACTTC.

Notes on this clonotype: This may be a read error, as it is one base from a much larger clone. The gene calls are TRBV28 and TRBJ2-1, with D unresolved. The J call may be faulty, since TRBJ2-7 better matches the DNA end. From germline, CDR1 is MDHEN and CDR2 SYDVKM. This CDR3 is built from 13 residues. This CDR3 reads CASSSKPRNEQYF. The CDR3 DNA reads as TGTGCCAGCAGTTCCAAACCTAGGAATGAGCAGTACTTC.

This clonotype was observed at least ten times. This chain links TRBV20-1 with TRBJ1-1; D not certain. The V end lost 3 bases, the J end lost 0 bases, and 11 bases lay between the germline ends. From germline, CDR1 is DFQATT and CDR2 SNEGSKA (reference sequence). The CDR3 has 14 amino acids. The CDR3 spells CSASGPRMNTEAFF. CDR3 sequence (DNA): TGCAGTGCTAGTGGACCTCGTATGAACACTGAAGCTTTCTTT.

The rearrangement joins TRBV28 to TRBJ2-1; 8 nucleotides match TRBD1. Germline CDR1 MDHEN, CDR2 SYDVKM. Trimming took 5 bases from V and 4 from J; bases not matched to a gene: 7. The CDR3 has 15 amino acids. CDR3: CASSARDRRYNEQFF. In nucleotides, the CDR3 is TGTGCCAGCAGTGCCCGGGACAGGAGATACAATGAGCAGTTCTTC.

The sample holds many counts of this clonotype. The J gene is TRBJ1-6, the V gene TRBV7-9, with no clear D. Germline values: CDR1 SEHNR, CDR2 FQNEAQ (reference sequence). There are 15 residues in the CDR3. Trimming took 4 bases from V and 7 from J, leaving 14 bases between them. The CDR3: CASSSLEGGNSPLHF. The CDR3 DNA sequence: TGTGCCAGCAGCTCCCTCGAGGGAGGGAATTCACCCCTCCACTTT.